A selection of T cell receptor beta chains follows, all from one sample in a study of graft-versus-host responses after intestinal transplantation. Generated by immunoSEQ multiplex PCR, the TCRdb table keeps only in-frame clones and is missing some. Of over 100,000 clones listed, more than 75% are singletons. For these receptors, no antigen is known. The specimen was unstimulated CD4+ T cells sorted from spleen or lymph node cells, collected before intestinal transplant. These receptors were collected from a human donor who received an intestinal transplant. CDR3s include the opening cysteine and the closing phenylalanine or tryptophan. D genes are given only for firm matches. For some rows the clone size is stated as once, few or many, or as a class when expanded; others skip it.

DNA: TGTGCCAGCAGCTTGGGTGGATGGATGGGATCCTACGAGCAGTACTTC
CDR3: CASSLGGWMGSYEQYF
size: NA
D: NA
J: TRBJ2-7
V: TRBV5-5

DNA: TGTGCCAGCAGTCGGGGTATCGGCAATCAGCCCCAGCATTTT
CDR3: CASSRGIGNQPQHF
size: once
D: NA
J: TRBJ1-5
V: TRBV6-5

DNA: TGTGCCAGCAGTGAAGGACAGGGCAATCAGCCCCAGCATTTT
CDR3: CASSEGQGNQPQHF
size: few
D: NA
J: TRBJ1-5
V: TRBV6-1

DNA: TGCGCCAGCAGCTCCCGGGAGGTTCCCTACGAGCAGTACTTC
CDR3: CASSSREVPYEQYF
size: NA
D: TRBD2
J: TRBJ2-7
V: TRBV5-1

DNA: TGCGCCAGCAGCTTGGCCGGGGATTCTCGCTCTGGGGCCAACGTCCTGACTTTC
CDR3: CASSLAGDSRSGANVLTF
size: NA
D: NA
J: TRBJ2-6
V: TRBV5-1

DNA: TGTGCCAGCAGTTACTTACGGACCGAAAAAGGGTATGGCTACACCTTC
CDR3: CASSYLRTEKGYGYTF
size: NA
D: NA
J: TRBJ1-2
V: TRBV6-5

DNA: TGTGCCAGTAAGAGGGGCCCGGGGGGAGAGCAGTTCTTC
CDR3: CASKRGPGGEQFF
size: once
D: TRBD2
J: TRBJ2-1
V: TRBV19

DNA: TGCGCCAGCAGCTCCAAGCGTGAGGCTGAAGCTTTCTTT
CDR3: CASSSKREAEAFF
size: once
D: NA
J: TRBJ1-1
V: TRBV5-1

DNA: TGTGCCAGCAGCTTAGGGACAGACTATGGCTACACCTTC
CDR3: CASSLGTDYGYTF
size: NA
D: NA
J: TRBJ1-2
V: TRBV7-6

DNA: TGTGCCACCAGCAACCACCCGCATTCGACAGGGGCGAGCGGGGAGCTGTTTTTT
CDR3: CATSNHPHSTGASGELFF
size: NA
D: TRBD1
J: TRBJ2-2
V: TRBV15

DNA: TGTGCCAGCAGCTTACTCATGAGAGGGGCCCGGAACACTGAAGCTTTCTTT
CDR3: CASSLLMRGARNTEAFF
size: NA
D: NA
J: TRBJ1-1
V: TRBV11-2

DNA: TGCAGCGTTTCCACCCCCCGCCTGAGAGAAGTGGAGCAGTACTTC
CDR3: CSVSTPRLREVEQYF
size: NA
D: NA
J: TRBJ2-7
V: TRBV29-1

DNA: TGTGCCAGCAGCCAAGTTGGGAAGGGAGAGAAGGCTGAAGCTTTCTTT
CDR3: CASSQVGKGEKAEAFF
size: NA
D: NA
J: TRBJ1-1
V: TRBV4-2

DNA: TGTGCCAGCAGCTTGGTGGCCTTCCAAGAGACCCAGTACTTC
CDR3: CASSLVAFQETQYF
size: once
D: NA
J: TRBJ2-5
V: TRBV5-4

DNA: TGTGCCAGCTCACCCAGGGAGAACACTGAAGCTTTCTTT
CDR3: CASSPRENTEAFF
size: NA
D: NA
J: TRBJ1-1
V: TRBV18

DNA: TGTGCCAGCAGTTATCCTCGACAGCAGAACACTGAAGCTTTCTTT
CDR3: CASSYPRQQNTEAFF
size: NA
D: NA
J: TRBJ1-1
V: TRBV6-6

DNA: TGTGCCAGCACTCTGACTAGCGGGTCTAAGGCGGAGACCCAGTACTTC
CDR3: CASTLTSGSKAETQYF
size: NA
D: TRBD2
J: TRBJ2-5
V: TRBV2

DNA: TGCGCCAGCAGCGTGACATCTATACCCGAGCAGTTCTTC
CDR3: CASSVTSIPEQFF
size: NA
D: NA
J: TRBJ2-1
V: TRBV4-1

DNA: TGCGCCAGCAGCCCTGGGGGGAGCGGGAGGGAGACCCAGTACTTC
CDR3: CASSPGGSGRETQYF
size: once
D: TRBD2
J: TRBJ2-5
V: TRBV10-2

DNA: TGCGCCAGCAGCTTGGAGGGCAGGGGTTATAGCTCTGGAAACACCATATATTTT
CDR3: CASSLEGRGYSSGNTIYF
size: few
D: NA
J: TRBJ1-3
V: TRBV5-1

DNA: TGTGCCAGCAGTTGGCTAGGCGCGACCTACGAGCAGTACTTC
CDR3: CASSWLGATYEQYF
size: NA
D: NA
J: TRBJ2-7
V: TRBV2

DNA: TGTGCCAGCAGCTTTGTTGGTAGCTCTGGAAACACCATATATTTT
CDR3: CASSFVGSSGNTIYF
size: once
D: NA
J: TRBJ1-3
V: TRBV5-5

DNA: TGTGCCAGCAGCCCCAGCTTATACGAGCAGTACTTC
CDR3: CASSPSLYEQYF
size: NA
D: NA
J: TRBJ2-7
V: TRBV6-6

DNA: TGTGCCATCAGTGAGAAGGGATGGGAGACAGGCAACGGCTACACCTTC
CDR3: CAISEKGWETGNGYTF
size: NA
D: NA
J: TRBJ1-2
V: TRBV10-3

DNA: TGCGCCAGCCGCCCCGGGGGGGACACCGGGGAGCTGTTTTTT
CDR3: CASRPGGDTGELFF
size: few
D: TRBD2
J: TRBJ2-2
V: TRBV5-1

DNA: TGTGCCAGCACCGACAGGCTACTTAGTTTAGGCTACACCTTC
CDR3: CASTDRLLSLGYTF
size: NA
D: NA
J: TRBJ1-2
V: TRBV28

DNA: TGTGCCAGCAGCCTCCGAACGGACCTGGACCGGTCACCCCTCCACTTT
CDR3: CASSLRTDLDRSPLHF
size: NA
D: NA
J: TRBJ1-6
V: TRBV4-2

DNA: TGTGCCAGCAGCGTAGGACTAGCGGCCTACGAGCAGTACTTC
CDR3: CASSVGLAAYEQYF
size: NA
D: TRBD2
J: TRBJ2-7
V: TRBV9

DNA: TGCGCCAGCAGTCAGGGTCGGGGGCGTTTGGGGGGAAGGTCCTACGAGCAGTACTTC
CDR3: CASSQGRGRLGGRSYEQYF
size: NA
D: NA
J: TRBJ2-7
V: TRBV4-1

DNA: TGTGCCAGCGGCTTTTGGGGGGGGCCCCCCAATGAGCAGTTCTTC
CDR3: CASGFWGGPPNEQFF
size: NA
D: NA
J: TRBJ2-1
V: TRBV6-5

DNA: TGTGCCAGCAGTTACTCGAACAGGGGGAACACTGAAGCTTTCTTT
CDR3: CASSYSNRGNTEAFF
size: NA
D: TRBD1
J: TRBJ1-1
V: TRBV6-6

DNA: TGCGCCAGCAGCCTGGGACAAGGCGACATATATTTT
CDR3: CASSLGQGDIYF
size: NA
D: NA
J: TRBJ1-3
V: TRBV5-1

DNA: TGTGCCAGCAGTCTTGCCCCCTACAGGGGAGAGACCCAGTACTTC
CDR3: CASSLAPYRGETQYF
size: NA
D: TRBD1
J: TRBJ2-5
V: TRBV2

DNA: TGTGCCAGCTCACCTCTCGATGAGCAGTTCTTC
CDR3: CASSPLDEQFF
size: NA
D: NA
J: TRBJ2-1
V: TRBV18

DNA: TGCGCCAGCAGCTCTTTTAGAGGGACAAACACCGGGGAGCTGTTTTTT
CDR3: CASSSFRGTNTGELFF
size: NA
D: NA
J: TRBJ2-2
V: TRBV4-1

DNA: TGTGCCAGCAGCTTAGCGGTGGTTACAAGTCAGAATTTT
CDR3: CASSLAVVTSQNF
size: NA
D: NA
J: TRBJ2-3
V: TRBV11-1

DNA: TGTGCCAGCAGTCAGGACCCGGTCGGGCAGTACTTC
CDR3: CASSQDPVGQYF
size: once
D: NA
J: TRBJ2-7
V: TRBV7-9

DNA: TGTGCCAGCAGTTACTCGGGACACAATAATTCACCCCTCCACTTT
CDR3: CASSYSGHNNSPLHF
size: NA
D: NA
J: TRBJ1-6
V: TRBV6-5

DNA: TGTGCCAGCAGCTTAGCCCGGAACAGGGGGCAGTCATACGAGCAGTACTTC
CDR3: CASSLARNRGQSYEQYF
size: NA
D: TRBD1
J: TRBJ2-7
V: TRBV11-2

DNA: TGCGCCAGCAGCCACCCCGCACGACAGAAAGAGACCCAGTACTTC
CDR3: CASSHPARQKETQYF
size: NA
D: NA
J: TRBJ2-5
V: TRBV4-1

DNA: TGTGCCAGCACGCAGGAGGACCGGACAGACGAGAAAGAGACCCAGTACTTC
CDR3: CASTQEDRTDEKETQYF
size: NA
D: NA
J: TRBJ2-5
V: TRBV6-7

DNA: TGCGCCAGCAGCTTGAGGGGGGGCGGTGAAGAGACCCAGTACTTC
CDR3: CASSLRGGGEETQYF
size: NA
D: NA
J: TRBJ2-5
V: TRBV5-1

DNA: TGTGCCAGCAGCTTAGTGCAGGCCCGGGGAGAAAAACTGTTTTTT
CDR3: CASSLVQARGEKLFF
size: NA
D: NA
J: TRBJ1-4
V: TRBV7-2

DNA: TGTGCCAGCAGGCCACAGGGGGCTAATTCACCCCTCCACTTT
CDR3: CASRPQGANSPLHF
size: NA
D: TRBD1
J: TRBJ1-6
V: TRBV11-3

DNA: TGTGCCAGCAGTTACGGGTCCCGAATGGGCTACGAGCAGTACTTC
CDR3: CASSYGSRMGYEQYF
size: NA
D: NA
J: TRBJ2-7
V: TRBV28

DNA: TGTGCCAGCAGTTACGGCATTTCCAGCACCTACGAGCAGTACTTC
CDR3: CASSYGISSTYEQYF
size: few
D: NA
J: TRBJ2-7
V: TRBV6-5

DNA: TGCGCCAGCAGCTTGTTAATCGGGACTAGCGGGGAGGATGAGCAGTTCTTC
CDR3: CASSLLIGTSGEDEQFF
size: NA
D: TRBD2
J: TRBJ2-1
V: TRBV5-1

DNA: TGCGCCAGCAGTGAGTCGGGTAGGGGTGGAACCGGGGAGCTGTTTTTT
CDR3: CASSESGRGGTGELFF
size: once
D: NA
J: TRBJ2-2
V: TRBV10-1

DNA: TGCAGCGTTAGGATGAGCGGGGGGATAGTAACAGATACGCAGTATTTT
CDR3: CSVRMSGGIVTDTQYF
size: NA
D: TRBD2
J: TRBJ2-3
V: TRBV29-1

DNA: TGTGCCAGCAGCCTCATTGGGCTGACTAGCGGGGGGACCTACAATGAGCAGTTCTTC
CDR3: CASSLIGLTSGGTYNEQFF
size: NA
D: TRBD2
J: TRBJ2-1
V: TRBV11-2

DNA: TGTGCCAGCAGCTTGCCCCGACTAGCGGGGTGGAATGAGCAGTTCTTC
CDR3: CASSLPRLAGWNEQFF
size: NA
D: TRBD2
J: TRBJ2-1
V: TRBV5-6

DNA: TGTGCCAGCAGTTCCCTAGCGGGAGGGCCCACAGATACGCAGTATTTT
CDR3: CASSSLAGGPTDTQYF
size: NA
D: TRBD2
J: TRBJ2-3
V: TRBV25-1

DNA: TGCGCCAGCAGCACAGTCGGGCACACTGAAGCTTTCTTT
CDR3: CASSTVGHTEAFF
size: NA
D: NA
J: TRBJ1-1
V: TRBV10-2

DNA: TGTGCCAGTAGTATAAATCCGGTTTCGACAGGGGCCTATAGCAATCAGCCCCAGCATTTT
CDR3: CASSINPVSTGAYSNQPQHF
size: NA
D: TRBD1
J: TRBJ1-5
V: TRBV19

DNA: TGTGCCAGCAGCGGAGGGGGCGAAGATACGCAGTATTTT
CDR3: CASSGGGEDTQYF
size: NA
D: NA
J: TRBJ2-3
V: TRBV5-6